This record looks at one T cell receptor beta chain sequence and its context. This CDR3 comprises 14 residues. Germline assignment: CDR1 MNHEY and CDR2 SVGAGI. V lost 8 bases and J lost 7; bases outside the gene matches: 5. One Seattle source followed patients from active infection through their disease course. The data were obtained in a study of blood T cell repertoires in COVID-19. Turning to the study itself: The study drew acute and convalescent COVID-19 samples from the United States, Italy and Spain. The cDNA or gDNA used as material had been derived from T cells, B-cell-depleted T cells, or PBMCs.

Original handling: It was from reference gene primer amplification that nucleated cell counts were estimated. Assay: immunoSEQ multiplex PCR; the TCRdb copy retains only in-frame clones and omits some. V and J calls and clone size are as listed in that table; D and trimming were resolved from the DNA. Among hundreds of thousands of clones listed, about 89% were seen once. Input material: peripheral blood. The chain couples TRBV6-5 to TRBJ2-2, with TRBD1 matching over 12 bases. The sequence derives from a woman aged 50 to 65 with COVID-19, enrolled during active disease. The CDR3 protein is CASWDRGPNGELFF. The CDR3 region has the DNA TGTGCCAGCTGGGACAGGGGGCCGAACGGGGAGCTGTTTTTT.